These 30 T cell receptor beta chains originate from one sample sequenced in a study of T cell responses to AZD1222 COVID-19 vaccine listed by TCRdb under 2021. The library was produced with the immunoSEQ multiplex PCR assay. TCRdb carries this immuneACCESS record with in-frame sequences only. Its versions omit some clonotypes, under half of them owing to an unresolved V gene in the studies checked, with the rest unexplained. The sample table lists roughly 160,000 clones, roughly 86% of them with a count of one. The ten largest clones add up to roughly 5.5% of the sample. The time point label of this sample denotes: baseline before first vaccination. Sequencing was performed on peripheral blood, taken on day 0 of AZD1222 vaccination. All receptors come from an adult in good health.

This clone has just one count. V gene TRBV5-1 combines with J gene TRBJ1-5; no reliable D call. The CDR3 consists of 14 residues. V was trimmed by 1 base and J by 1 base, leaving 6 bases between them. Looked up from germline, CDR1 is SGHRS and CDR2 is YFSETQ. The CDR3 nucleotides read TGCGCCAGCAGCTTGACACCGAGCAATCAGCCCCAGCATTTT. Protein product: CASSLTPSNQPQHF.

V gene TRBV7-2 combines with J gene TRBJ2-7; possible D gene TRBD2, 5 bases. V lost 5 bases and J 1 base, leaving 12 bases between the germline ends. Germline lookup yields CDR1 SGHTA and CDR2 FQGNSA. The CDR3 runs 14 residues. CDR3 amino acids: CASSPRTDSYEQYF. The CDR3 nucleotides read TGTGCCAGCAGCCCCCGGACTGATTCCTACGAGCAGTACTTC.

This chain connects TRBV5-1 to TRBJ2-2; D possibly corresponds to TRBD1 (5 bases). CDR1 is SGHRS, CDR2 YFSETQ, per germline. The CDR3 has 15 amino acids. V was shortened by 0 bases and J by 0 bases, with 6 bases between the two germline ends. CDR3 loop: CASSLGQPNTGELFF. In DNA, the CDR3 is TGCGCCAGCAGCTTGGGACAGCCGAACACCGGGGAGCTGTTTTTT.

The chain combines TRBV29-1 with TRBJ1-1, with 9 bases that match TRBD1. This CDR3 region has 16 residues. In germline, CDR1 is SQVTM, CDR2 ANQGSEA. J lost 4 bases, V lost 1 base, and 10 bases had no gene match. The CDR3 spells CSVEGTGVTRGTEAFF. The DNA of the CDR3 is TGCAGCGTTGAAGGGACAGGGGTTACAAGGGGCACTGAAGCTTTCTTT.

The chain employs TRBV19 and TRBJ1-2, with TRBD1 as a possible D gene (5 bases). CDR3 length equals 14 residues. The germline V gene has CDR1 LNHDA and CDR2 SQIVND (reference sequence). Trimming took off 6 bases at V and 0 bases at J, with 11 bases between the two ends. The CDR3 DNA reads as TGTGCCAGTAGAAGGGACCTAGCTAACTATGGCTACACCTTC. Translated, it gives CASRRDLANYGYTF.

The J gene is TRBJ2-2, the V gene TRBV10-1; D might be TRBD1 (7 bases). The CDR3 spans 17 residues. V was shortened by 7 bases and J by 1 base, with 19 bases between the two germline ends. Germline CDR1 WNHNN, CDR2 SYGVQD (reference sequence). CDR3 amino acids: CASTETRQGGNTGELFF. In DNA, the CDR3 is TGCGCCAGCACCGAGACTCGACAGGGAGGGAACACCGGGGAGCTGTTTTTT.

V usage is TRBV4-2 and J usage is TRBJ1-2; 7 nucleotides match TRBD1. Germline values: CDR1 LGHNA, CDR2 YNFKEQ. The V and J ends lost 0 bases and 5 bases, in that order; junction bases with no gene match: 18. The CDR3 runs 19 residues. The CDR3 spells CASSQEWLGTADGIYGYTF. CDR3 sequence (DNA): TGTGCCAGCAGCCAAGAATGGCTAGGGACAGCCGACGGGATATATGGCTACACCTTC.

V and J are TRBV9 and TRBJ2-1, with unresolved D. The length of the CDR3 is 13 residues. Looked up from germline, CDR1 is SGDLS and CDR2 is YYNGEE. Trimming removed 2 bases from V and 4 bases from J, with 7 bases in between. CDR3 bases: TGTGCCAGCAGCGTGATGGGGTACAATGAGCAGTTCTTC. Protein product: CASSVMGYNEQFF. The full variable domain, with the rest looked up from reference TRBV9 and TRBJ2-1, is DSGVTQTPKHLITATGQRVTLRCSPRSGDLSVYWYQQSLDQGLQFLIQYYNGEERAKGNILERFSAQQFPDLHSELNLSSLELGDSALYFCASSVMGYNEQFFGPGTRLTVL.

J is TRBJ2-3 and V is TRBV15; D is uncertain. The CDR3 length is 15 residues. V shed 1 base and J shed 2 bases, with 10 bases lying between them. Per the germline V gene, CDR1 is LNHNV and CDR2 is YYDKDF (reference sequence). The CDR3 nucleotides are TGTGCCACCAGCAGAGGAACGGCGGACACAGATACGCAGTATTTT. Translating gives CATSRGTADTDTQYF.

The chain joins TRBV19 to TRBJ1-1; possibly TRBD1 for D (5 bases). The germline V gene has CDR1 LNHDA and CDR2 SQIVND (reference sequence). V was clipped by 3 bases and J by 4 bases, with 15 bases between them. The CDR3 totals 15 residues. The DNA of the CDR3 is TGTGCCAGTAGTATTAACATTTGGGGGACCACTGAAGCTTTCTTT. Its protein is CASSINIWGTTEAFF.

This sequence joins TRBV15 and TRBJ1-1; 8 bases line up with TRBD1. J was trimmed by 6 bases and V by 5 bases; bases with no gene match: 17. The CDR3 covers 17 residues. Germline V gene sequence: CDR1 LNHNV, CDR2 YYDKDF (reference sequence). As DNA, the CDR3 is TGTGCCACCAGCCCAAGGACAGGGATGTTCATTTCATCTGAAGCTTTCTTT. Encoded protein: CATSPRTGMFISSEAFF.

The rearrangement joins TRBV4-1 to TRBJ1-2; D is undetermined. CDR3 size: 12 residues. Germline lookup yields CDR1 MGHRA and CDR2 YSYEKL. The V end was cut by 1 base, the J end by 8 bases, with 8 bases between. The CDR3 region is CASSQGADGYTF. CDR3 DNA sequence: TGCGCCAGCAGCCAAGGGGCCGACGGCTACACCTTC.

J is TRBJ2-5 and V is TRBV29-1; no definite D call. Per germline, CDR1 SQVTM and CDR2 ANQGSEA. The V and J ends lost 4 bases and 4 bases respectively, with 13 bases between them. The CDR3 extends over 13 amino acids. The CDR3 sequence is CSVVVGGGETQYF. The CDR3 coding sequence is TGCAGCGTTGTCGTGGGCGGTGGAGAGACCCAGTACTTC. Full variable domain (rest looked up from reference TRBV29-1 and TRBJ2-5): SAVISQKPSRDICQRGTSLTIQCQVDSQVTMMFWYRQQPGQSLTLIATANQGSEATYESGFVIDKFPISRPNLTFSTLTVSNMSPEDSSIYLCSVVVGGGETQYFGPGTRLLVL.

The rearrangement links TRBV11-3 to TRBJ2-5; the D gene could be TRBD1 or TRBD2 (6 bases each). The CDR3 loop spans 15 amino acids. Germline CDR1 is SGHNT and CDR2 is YENEEA. V lost 8 bases and J 1 base, leaving 17 bases between the germline ends. In nucleotides, the CDR3 is TGTGCCAGCCCTAAGGCGGGACAACTCCAAGAGACCCAGTACTTC. This translates into CASPKAGQLQETQYF.

This clone occurred once. The genes are TRBV12-3 or TRBV12-4 and TRBJ1-3, with D unresolved. Trimming stripped 4 bases from V and 6 bases from J, with 1 base between. This CDR3 spans 10 amino acids. For the CDR3, the DNA is TGTGCCAGCAGTTCAAACACCATATATTTT. Translation: CASSSNTIYF.

The chain is built from TRBV23-1 and TRBJ1-2; the D is unclear. TRBV23-1 is an ORF, with its function uncertain. Trimming took off 6 bases at V and 8 bases at J, with 25 bases between the two ends. The CDR3 runs to 16 residues. Written as DNA, the CDR3 is TGCGCCAGCAGCGCTGCCTGCGCCGGTGGATGCACAGGCTACACCTTC. As protein: CASSAACAGGCTGYTF.

On this clone itself: The sample carries other DNA sequences with the same CDR3. This chain links TRBV6-2 or TRBV6-3 with TRBJ2-5, with D unclear. The CDR3 consists of 13 residues. Trimming cost V 2 bases and J 5 bases, with 9 bases left between them. From germline, CDR1 is MNHEY and CDR2 SVGEGT. The CDR3 is CASSYRDGETQYF. The CDR3, as DNA: TGTGCCAGCAGTTACAGGGATGGGGAGACCCAGTACTTC.

This chain uses TRBV28 with TRBJ2-7, with 9 nucleotides matching TRBD1. V shed 6 bases and J 2 bases; nucleotides not matched to a gene: 8. The CDR3 is made up of 15 amino acids. CDR1 is MDHEN, CDR2 SYDVKM, per germline. DNA of the CDR3: TGTGCCAGCAGCTTAGGGGGGACAGGGCCCTACGAGCAGTACTTC. Translated, it gives CASSLGGTGPYEQYF.

DNA for the CDR3: TGTGCCATCAGAGCCGTTGGTCTTGACTACGAGCAGTACTTC. It codes for CAIRAVGLDYEQYF. This chain joins TRBV10-3 and TRBJ2-7; D not certain. The ends were cut back, 6 bases at V and 3 bases at J, with 15 bases in the middle. Germline CDR1 and CDR2: ENHRY and SYGVKD. The CDR3 runs to 14 residues.

The rearrangement links TRBV27 to TRBJ2-7; D may correspond to TRBD1 or TRBD2 (5 bases each). V lost 2 bases and J lost 2, with 13 bases in between. The CDR3 has 15 amino acids. Germline-derived CDR1 and CDR2 are MNHEY and SMNVEV (reference sequence). CDR3 loop: CASSLSWGNTYEQYF. The CDR3 nucleotides read TGTGCCAGCAGTTTAAGTTGGGGGAATACCTACGAGCAGTACTTC.

This chain joins TRBV2 and TRBJ2-7, with D possibly called TRBD1 or TRBD2 (5 bases each). Germline V lookup: CDR1 SNHLY, CDR2 FYNNEI. The CDR3 length is 15 residues. V lost 1 base to trimming and J lost 7 bases, with 17 bases between them. CDR3 DNA sequence: TGTGCCAGCAGTGAAGTACAGGACTTCACGGGGGAGCAGTACTTC. Translating it yields CASSEVQDFTGEQYF.

The chain combines TRBV10-1 with TRBJ1-5, with no clear D. The CDR3 is 15 amino acids. V was clipped by 0 bases and J by 11 bases, with 17 bases between them. The germline V gene encodes CDR1 WNHNN and CDR2 SYGVQD (reference sequence). The CDR3 DNA is TGCGCCAGCAGTGAGTCGATTTGCGGACTGTGGGCCCAGCATTTT. Its translation is CASSESICGLWAQHF.

V and J are TRBV5-1 and TRBJ2-7, with TRBD2 matching 7 bases. CDR1 and CDR2 from the germline V gene are SGHRS and YFSETQ. The CDR3 consists of 15 residues. V lost 4 bases, J lost 3 bases, and 10 bases stayed unmatched. CDR3 coding DNA: TGCGCCAGCAGCCCGGAGCGGGGACTCCTCTACGAGCAGTACTTC. This codes for CASSPERGLLYEQYF. The variable domain in full, completed from reference TRBV5-1 and TRBJ2-7, reads KAGVTQTPRYLIKTRGQQVTLSCSPISGHRSVSWYQQTPGQGLQFLFEYFSETQRNKGNFPGRFSGRQFSNSRSEMNVSTLELGDSALYLCASSPERGLLYEQYFGPGTRLTVT.

The rearrangement joins TRBV28 to TRBJ2-2, with no clear D. V lost 3 bases and J 3 bases, leaving 5 bases between the germline ends. In germline, CDR1 is MDHEN, CDR2 SYDVKM. The CDR3 length is 13 residues. CDR3 loop: CASSLPHTGELFF. DNA for the CDR3: TGTGCCAGCAGTTTGCCCCACACCGGGGAGCTGTTTTTT.

This clone is a singleton in its sample. The rearrangement uses TRBV2 and TRBJ2-1; 8 bases agree with TRBD2. Trimming took 3 bases from V and 1 from J; bases not matched to a gene: 2. Germline V gene sequence: CDR1 SNHLY, CDR2 FYNNEI. This CDR3 region has 15 residues. CDR3 sequence: CASSDSGSSYNEQFF. The CDR3 DNA follows: TGTGCCAGCAGTGACAGCGGGAGTTCCTACAATGAGCAGTTCTTC.

The rearrangement uses TRBV19 and TRBJ1-2, with D maybe TRBD1 (5 bases). Trimming pared 6 bases from V and 4 bases from J, leaving 12 bases between. The germline CDR1 and CDR2 sequences are LNHDA and SQIVND (reference sequence). The CDR3 loop spans 13 amino acids. CDR3 nucleotide sequence: TGTGCCAGTAGCCCGGACGGGACCTATGGCTACACCTTC. Translating it yields CASSPDGTYGYTF. Based on the CDR3 plus reference TRBV19 and TRBJ1-2, the full variable domain is DGGITQSPKYLFRKEGQNVTLSCEQNLNHDAMYWYRQDPGQGLRLIYYSQIVNDFQKGDIAEGYSVSREKKESFPLTVTSAQKNPTAFYLCASSPDGTYGYTFGSGTRLTVV.

V gene TRBV19 combines with J gene TRBJ1-5; TRBD1 might be the D (5 bases). This CDR3 has 16 residues. V gave up 5 bases and J gave up 0 bases, with 14 bases separating them. Per germline, CDR1 LNHDA and CDR2 SQIVND (reference sequence). The CDR3 loop reads CASSPRTQYSNQPQHF. The CDR3 DNA reads TGTGCCAGTAGTCCCCGGACACAATATAGCAATCAGCCCCAGCATTTT.

V and J are TRBV7-6 and TRBJ2-2; maybe TRBD1 (5 bases). V was trimmed by 1 base and J by 3 bases, leaving 15 bases between them. The CDR3 is 17 amino acids. CDR1 and CDR2 from the germline V gene are SGHVS and FNYEAQ. CDR3 nucleotide sequence: TGTGCCAGCAGCTTAGGACAGCGCCCGAGCTACACCGGGGAGCTGTTTTTT. It translates to CASSLGQRPSYTGELFF.

This sequence joins TRBV28 and TRBJ1-1; D is unresolved. V gave up 5 bases and J gave up 5 bases, with 12 bases separating them. The CDR3 loop spans 13 amino acids. The germline V gene has CDR1 MDHEN and CDR2 SYDVKM. CDR3 sequence: CASSGTGWTEAFF. The DNA of the CDR3 is TGTGCCAGCAGTGGTACGGGTTGGACTGAAGCTTTCTTT.

In its sample, this clone was seen a few times. The chain joins TRBV6-2 or TRBV6-3 to TRBJ1-4; the D gene is possibly TRBD1 (5 bases). The ends were cut back, 6 bases at V and 7 bases at J, with 18 bases in the middle. CDR1 is MNHEY, CDR2 SVGEGT, per germline. The CDR3 has 15 residues. The CDR3 DNA reads as TGTGCCAGCAGCCGAACTCAGGGACGCAGTGAAAAACTGTTTTTT. This sequence encodes CASSRTQGRSEKLFF.